This T cell receptor beta chain comes out of a study of blood T cell repertoires in COVID-19. Study-level information: The study drew acute and convalescent COVID-19 samples from the United States, Italy and Spain. Sources were T cells, B-cell-depleted T cells, or PBMCs; the material itself was cDNA or gDNA.

Trimming took 3 bases from V and 7 from J; bases not matched to a gene: 7. The length of the CDR3 is 13 residues. Germline V gene data show CDR1 as DFQATT and CDR2 as SNEGSKA (reference sequence). Per the study methods: Amplification from reference gene primers served as the basis for estimated nucleated cell counts. Sequenced by immunoSEQ multiplex PCR; TCRdb stores in-frame clones only, minus some. V and J calls plus clone size are reproduced from that table; the DNA served to infer D and trimming. The repertoire includes more than 150,000 clones, about 86% of them detected once, and roughly 7% sits in the top ten.

Sequenced material: peripheral blood. The V call is TRBV20-1, the J call TRBJ1-2; 8 bases line up with TRBD1. The source is a man in his fifties or sixties with active or convalescent COVID-19. CDR3 in DNA: TGCAGTGCTAGTCCAGGGGGCGCGGGTGGCTACACCTTC. Its translation: CSASPGGAGGYTF.